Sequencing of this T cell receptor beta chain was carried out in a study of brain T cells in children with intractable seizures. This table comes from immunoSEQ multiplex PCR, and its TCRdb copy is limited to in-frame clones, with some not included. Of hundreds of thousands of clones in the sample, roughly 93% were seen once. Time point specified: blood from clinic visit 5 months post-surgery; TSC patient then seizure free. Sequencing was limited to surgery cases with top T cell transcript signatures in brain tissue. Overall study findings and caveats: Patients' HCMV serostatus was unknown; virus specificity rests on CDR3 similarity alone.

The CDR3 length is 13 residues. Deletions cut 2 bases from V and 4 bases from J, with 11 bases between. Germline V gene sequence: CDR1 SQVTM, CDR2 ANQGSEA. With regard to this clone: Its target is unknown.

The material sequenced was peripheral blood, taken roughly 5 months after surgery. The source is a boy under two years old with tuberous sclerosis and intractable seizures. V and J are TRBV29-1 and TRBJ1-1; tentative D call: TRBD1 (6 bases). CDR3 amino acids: CSVEWGGATEAFF. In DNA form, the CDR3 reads TGCAGCGTTGAATGGGGGGGGGCCACTGAAGCTTTCTTT.